These 21 T cell receptor beta chains came from one sample sequenced in a study of T cells after yellow fever vaccination. TCRdb recomputed calls from the 5' RACE reads with MiXCR, one row per CDR3 protein. The sample has over 35,000 distinct CDR3 sequences, over 5.5% seen once. Sequencing used PBMCs, either bulk or a sorted T-cell subset (CD4+, CD8+, memory, or dextramer-sorted; not recorded which), obtained 45 days after the yellow fever booster vaccination. These receptor sequences come from a man between 25 and 39 years old who received the YFV17D yellow fever vaccine.

This clonotype was counted a few times. The chain has TRBV18 and TRBJ1-6, with D possibly being TRBD1 (6 bases). The CDR3 has 13 residues. V was pared by 7 bases and J by 6 bases, with 10 bases between. The germline V gene encodes CDR1 KGHSH and CDR2 LQKENI. CDR3 sequence: CASLQGVNSPLHF. CDR3 in DNA: TGTGCCAGCTTACAGGGAGTTAATTCACCCCTCCACTTT.

Worth noting for this clonotype: A read error may account for a junction end that differs from germline. The chain carries TRBV27 and TRBJ1-4; tentatively, D is TRBD1 (6 bases). The CDR3 has 14 residues. The germline gives CDR1 MNHEY, CDR2 SMNVEV (reference sequence). Written as DNA, the CDR3 is TGTGCCAGCAGGAGGACAGCAACGAATGAAAAACTGTTTTTT. The encoded protein is CASRRTATNEKLFF.

Concerning this clonotype itself: A read error may produce the germline difference seen at one junction end. The chain links TRBV2 to TRBJ2-2; 8 positions agree with TRBD2. Germline values: CDR1 SNHLY, CDR2 FYNNEI. This CDR3 is 18 amino acids long. This chain's CDR3 is CAISPQVGAGVRNGELFF. CDR3 sequence (DNA): TGTGCCATCAGTCCCCAAGTCGGAGCGGGAGTGAGGAACGGGGAGCTGTTTTTT. Supplemented by reference TRBV2 and TRBJ2-2, the full variable domain reads EPEVTQTPSHQVTQMGQEVILRCVPISNHLYFYWYRQILGQKVEFLVSFYNNEISEKSEIFDDQFSVERPDGSNFTLKIRSTKLEDSAMYFCAISPQVGAGVRNGELFFGEGSRLTVL.

This clonotype was detected ten times or more. V usage is TRBV29-1 and J usage is TRBJ1-5; maybe TRBD1 (5 bases). V gave up 7 bases and J gave up 5 bases, with 15 bases separating them. The germline gives CDR1 SQVTM, CDR2 ANQGSEA. This CDR3 contains 13 residues. The CDR3 nucleotides are TGCAGCGCCAAAAATCGGGGGGATCAGCCCCAGCATTTT. This encodes CSAKNRGDQPQHF.

Regarding this clonotype: The junction departs from germline at one end; a sequencing error may be responsible. The chain carries TRBV5-1 and TRBJ2-7; the match to TRBD2 covers 9 bases. Germline V gene sequence: CDR1 SGHRS, CDR2 YFSETQ. The CDR3 covers 17 residues. CDR3 DNA: TGCGCCAGCAGTTTGGGAGCGGGAGGCCTTAGCTCCTACGAGCAGTACTTC. Protein product: CASSLGAGGLSSYEQYF.

This clonotype was detected many times. Mismatch with germline at one junction end may stem from a read error. The V call is TRBV20-1, the J call TRBJ2-7, with 7 bases aligning to TRBD1. Germline V lookup: CDR1 DFQATT, CDR2 SNEGSKA (reference sequence). This CDR3 region has 13 residues. The CDR3: CSARDLVIGQASF. DNA for the CDR3: TGCAGTGCTAGAGATCTCGTAATAGGACAGGCGTCCTTC.

This clonotype has at least ten counts. The chain links TRBV24-1 to TRBJ2-3, with a possible D match to TRBD2 (7 bases). V was cut by 3 bases and J by 2 bases, with 8 bases left in between. In germline, CDR1 is KGHDR, CDR2 SFDVKD. The CDR3 sequence is 14 residues long. DNA of the CDR3: TGTGCCACCAGTGATGGGGGGGCCACAGATACGCAGTATTTT. Residues: CATSDGGATDTQYF.

Many counts were recorded for this clonotype. The chain has TRBV20-1 and TRBJ2-2; no reliable D call. The CDR3 totals 12 residues. V shed 0 bases and J shed 7 bases, with 6 bases lying between them. Germline values: CDR1 DFQATT, CDR2 SNEGSKA (reference sequence). The CDR3 loop is CSARDLNGELFF. The CDR3 DNA reads as TGCAGTGCTAGAGATCTGAACGGGGAGCTGTTTTTT.

The J gene is TRBJ1-1, the V gene TRBV12-3 or TRBV12-4; D uncertain. The CDR3 contains 11 residues. The V end was cut by 10 bases, the J end by 6 bases, with 12 bases between. This CDR3 is CATRGRAEAFF. In DNA form, the CDR3 reads TGTGCCACCCGAGGTAGGGCTGAAGCTTTCTTT.

At least ten counts were recorded for this clonotype. J is TRBJ2-1 and V is TRBV10-3, with 8 nucleotides matching TRBD2. This CDR3 has 14 amino acids. The V gene's germline CDR1 is ENHRY and CDR2 SYGVKD. J lost 5 bases, V lost 8 bases, and 8 bases had no gene match. The CDR3 sequence is CAIAQRETNNEQFF. DNA for the CDR3: TGTGCCATCGCCCAGCGGGAGACGAACAATGAGCAGTTCTTC.

This sequence joins TRBV7-8 and TRBJ1-2, with D perhaps matching TRBD1 (5 bases). Germline CDR1 and CDR2: SGHVS and FQNEAQ. The ends were cut back, 5 bases at V and 8 bases at J, with 15 bases in the middle. The CDR3 contains 13 residues. The CDR3 bases are TGTGCCAGCAGCGTAGATGGAGGGGCCGGCTACACCTTC. Amino acids: CASSVDGGAGYTF.

In its sample, this clonotype was seen a few times. V usage is TRBV20-1 and J usage is TRBJ2-7, with a tentative D call TRBD1 (7 bases). This CDR3 is built from 15 residues. V was clipped by 6 bases and J by 3 bases, with 21 bases between them. The germline V gene encodes CDR1 DFQATT and CDR2 SNEGSKA (reference sequence). The CDR3 DNA follows: TGCAGTGCACTCGGAGGGGGCGCGACGAGCTACGAGCAGTACTTC. It is translated as CSALGGGATSYEQYF.

A remark on this clonotype: This may come from a read error, since a much larger clone is one base off. No conserved phenylalanine or tryptophan is present at the end of the CDR3, so a read error is the likely explanation. This chain links TRBV7-7 with TRBJ1-5; no firm D call. The CDR3 extends over 13 amino acids. The germline V gene has CDR1 SSHAT and CDR2 FNYEAQ (reference sequence). V shed 8 bases and J shed 6 bases, with 14 bases lying between them. The CDR3 protein is CASALGSGQPQHL. The CDR3 coding sequence is TGTGCCAGCGCCCTAGGATCTGGTCAGCCCCAGCATCTT.

This clonotype was counted only a few times. The chain couples TRBV28 to TRBJ2-7; D is uncertain. This CDR3 has 12 amino acids. The germline V gene encodes CDR1 MDHEN and CDR2 SYDVKM. V was cut by 3 bases and J by 4 bases, with 7 bases left in between. For the CDR3, the DNA is TGTGCCAGCAGTTTCTATAATTACGAGCAGTACTTC. Translated, it gives CASSFYNYEQYF.

The rearrangement joins TRBV7-2 to TRBJ1-3; D is undetermined. Between the trimmed V and J ends, which lost 5 bases and 1 base, there was a span of 9 bases. In germline, CDR1 is SGHTA, CDR2 FQGNSA. The CDR3 consists of 14 residues. The CDR3, as DNA: TGTGCCAGCAGCCCGCAGACTTCTGGAAACACCATATATTTT. Residues: CASSPQTSGNTIYF.

This clonotype showed up just a few times. CDR3 sequence reads: CASSTGTSGTDTQYF. The CDR3 bases are TGCGCCAGCAGCACCGGGACTAGCGGCACAGATACGCAGTATTTT. The V gene is TRBV10-1, the J gene TRBJ2-3, with TRBD2 matching over 10 bases. This CDR3 comprises 15 residues. Trimming at V came to 6 bases and at J to 1 base, leaving 4 bases not matched to a gene. The germline V gene encodes CDR1 WNHNN and CDR2 SYGVQD (reference sequence).

This clonotype has ten or more counts. The chain has TRBV5-1 and TRBJ2-7; 13 positions match TRBD2. CDR3 length: 16 amino acids. Germline V gives CDR1 SGHRS, CDR2 YFSETQ. V dropped 3 bases and J dropped 4; count of bases not matched to a gene: 7. The CDR3 loop reads CASSSLWTSGSYEQYF. CDR3 DNA: TGCGCCAGCAGCTCCCTCTGGACTAGCGGGAGTTACGAGCAGTACTTC.

This clonotype was recorded at least ten times. This chain uses TRBV6-2 or TRBV6-3 with TRBJ1-5; no clear D. The CDR3 loop spans 13 amino acids. The germline CDR1 and CDR2 sequences are MNHEY and SVGEGT. Trimming took 6 bases from V and 4 from J, leaving 10 bases between them. For the CDR3, the DNA is TGTGCCAGCAGCCGTGCCCGGAATCAGCCCCAGCATTTT. Protein: CASSRARNQPQHF.

This clonotype was counted ten times or more. This sequence joins TRBV20-1 and TRBJ2-7, with 7 bases matching TRBD1. The junction had 12 bases not matched to a gene; V was cut back by 6 bases and J by 7 bases. From germline, CDR1 is DFQATT and CDR2 SNEGSKA (reference sequence). The CDR3 runs to 13 residues. In DNA, the CDR3 is TGCAGTGCCCGGACAGGCATTTCGGTGGAGCAGTACTTC. Protein: CSARTGISVEQYF.

This clonotype has at least ten counts. A read error may produce the germline difference seen at one junction end. This rearrangement joins TRBV14 to TRBJ2-1; D ambiguous. CDR3 size: 11 residues. From germline, CDR1 is SGHDN and CDR2 FVKESK. Here the CDR3 reads CVSSHASRQFF. For the CDR3, the DNA is TGTGTCAGCAGCCACGCCTCGAGGCAGTTCTTC.

This clonotype was detected many times. This rearrangement joins TRBV4-3 to TRBJ1-4; unclear D gene. Trimming shortened V by 1 base and J by 7 bases, and 13 bases separated the two germline ends. The CDR3 extends over 15 amino acids. Germline CDR1 LGHNA, CDR2 YSLEER. The CDR3 DNA reads TGCGCCAGCAGCCAAGGGTCGGGGTACGGTGAAAAACTGTTTTTT. Protein: CASSQGSGYGEKLFF.